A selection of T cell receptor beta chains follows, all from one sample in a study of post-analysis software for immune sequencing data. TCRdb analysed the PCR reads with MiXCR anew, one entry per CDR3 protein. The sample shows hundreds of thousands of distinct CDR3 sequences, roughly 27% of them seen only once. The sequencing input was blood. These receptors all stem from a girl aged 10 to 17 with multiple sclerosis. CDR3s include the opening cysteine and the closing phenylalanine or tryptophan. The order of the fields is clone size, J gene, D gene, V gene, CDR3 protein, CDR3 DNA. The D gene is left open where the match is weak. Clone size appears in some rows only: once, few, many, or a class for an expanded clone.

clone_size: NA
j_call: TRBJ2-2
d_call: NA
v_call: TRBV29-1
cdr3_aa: CSVPRVGGRTGELFF
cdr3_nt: TGCAGCGTCCCAAGGGTGGGAGGAAGAACCGGGGAGCTGTTTTTT

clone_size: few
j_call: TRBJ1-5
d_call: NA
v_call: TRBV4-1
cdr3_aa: CASSQGTEYSNQPQHF
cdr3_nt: TGCGCCAGCAGCCAAGGGACAGAATATAGCAATCAGCCCCAGCATTTT

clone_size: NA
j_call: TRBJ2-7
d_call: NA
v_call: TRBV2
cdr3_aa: CASNRARGEQYF
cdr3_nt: TGTGCCAGCAACCGGGCAAGAGGTGAGCAGTACTTC

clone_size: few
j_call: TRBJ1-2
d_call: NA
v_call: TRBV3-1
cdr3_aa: CASSPSGRHGYTF
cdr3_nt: TGTGCCAGCAGCCCGAGCGGAAGGCATGGCTACACCTTC

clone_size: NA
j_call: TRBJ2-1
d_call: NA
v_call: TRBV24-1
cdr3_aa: CATSDLGRDEQFF
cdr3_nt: TGTGCCACCAGTGATTTGGGCAGGGATGAGCAGTTCTTC

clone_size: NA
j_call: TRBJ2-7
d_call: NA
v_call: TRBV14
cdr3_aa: CASSTTNVGKYEQYF
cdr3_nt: TGTGCCAGCTCCACCACCAACGTGGGGAAATACGAGCAGTACTTC

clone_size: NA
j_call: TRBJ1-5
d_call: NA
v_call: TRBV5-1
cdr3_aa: CASSLNRSHNQPQHF
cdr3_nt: TGCGCCAGCAGCTTAAACAGGTCTCACAATCAGCCCCAGCATTTT

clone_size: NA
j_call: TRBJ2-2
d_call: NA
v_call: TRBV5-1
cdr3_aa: CASSLSQGPELFF
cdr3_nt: TGCGCCAGCAGCTTGTCACAGGGCCCGGAGCTGTTTTTT

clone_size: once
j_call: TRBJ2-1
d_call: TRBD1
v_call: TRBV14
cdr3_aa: CASSPWTGLAALHNEQFF
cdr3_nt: TGTGCCAGCAGCCCCTGGACAGGGTTAGCGGCTTTACACAATGAGCAGTTCTTC

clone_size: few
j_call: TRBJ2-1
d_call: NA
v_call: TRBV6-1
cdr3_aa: CASLLGAMGFF
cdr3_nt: TGTGCCAGCCTTCTGGGGGCCATGGGGTTCTTC

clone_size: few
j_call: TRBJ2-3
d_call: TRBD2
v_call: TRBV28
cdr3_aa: CASVPGLAGATQYF
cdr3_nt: TGTGCCAGCGTACCGGGACTAGCGGGGGCTACGCAGTATTTT

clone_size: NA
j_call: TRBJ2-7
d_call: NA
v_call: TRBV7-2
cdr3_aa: CASSRLFGSYEQYF
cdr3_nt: TGTGCCAGCAGCCGGTTGTTTGGGTCCTACGAGCAGTACTTC

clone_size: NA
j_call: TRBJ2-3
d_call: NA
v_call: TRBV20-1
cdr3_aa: CSASKTGTPTDTQYF
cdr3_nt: TGCAGTGCTTCAAAGACAGGAACCCCCACAGATACGCAGTATTTT

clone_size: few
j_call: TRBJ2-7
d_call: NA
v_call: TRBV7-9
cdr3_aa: CAGGNGATGTDHEQYF
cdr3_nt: TGTGCCGGGGGGAACGGAGCGACAGGGACCGACCACGAGCAGTACTTC

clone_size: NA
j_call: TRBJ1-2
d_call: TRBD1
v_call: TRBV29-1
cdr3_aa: CSVDHTGGDGYTF
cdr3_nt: TGCAGCGTGGATCATACAGGGGGCGATGGCTACACCTTC

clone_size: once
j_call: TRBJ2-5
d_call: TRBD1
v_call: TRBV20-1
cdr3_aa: CSAGEGAAQETQYF
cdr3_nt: TGCAGTGCAGGCGAGGGGGCAGCTCAAGAGACCCAGTACTTC

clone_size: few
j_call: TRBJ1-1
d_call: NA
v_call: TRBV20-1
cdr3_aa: CSARDPRRTEAFF
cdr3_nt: TGCAGTGCTAGAGATCCGAGGCGGACTGAAGCTTTCTTT

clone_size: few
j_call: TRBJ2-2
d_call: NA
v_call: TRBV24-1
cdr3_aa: CATSDRPGGLFF
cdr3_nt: TGTGCCACCAGTGATAGACCCGGGGGGCTGTTTTTT

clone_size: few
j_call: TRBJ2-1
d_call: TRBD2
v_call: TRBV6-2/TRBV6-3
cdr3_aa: CASSRPGEGRTNEQFF
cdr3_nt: TGTGCCAGCAGTAGACCGGGGGAGGGGCGGACCAATGAGCAGTTCTTC

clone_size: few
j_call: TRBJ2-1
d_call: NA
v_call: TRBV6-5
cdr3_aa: CASSYSIGPYEQFF
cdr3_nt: TGTGCCAGCAGTTACTCTATAGGACCTTATGAGCAGTTCTTC

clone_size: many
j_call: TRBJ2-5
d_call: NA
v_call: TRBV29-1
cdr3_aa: CSVGPSQETQYF
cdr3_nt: TGCAGCGTCGGACCAAGCCAAGAGACCCAGTACTTC

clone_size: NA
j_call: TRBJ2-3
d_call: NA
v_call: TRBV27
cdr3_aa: CASSLANTDTQYF
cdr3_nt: TGTGCCAGCAGTCTAGCGAACACAGATACGCAGTATTTT

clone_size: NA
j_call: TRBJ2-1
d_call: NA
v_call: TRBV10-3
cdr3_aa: CAVSVRQLAPHEQFF
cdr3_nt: TGTGCCGTCAGTGTAAGGCAACTGGCCCCCCATGAGCAGTTCTTC

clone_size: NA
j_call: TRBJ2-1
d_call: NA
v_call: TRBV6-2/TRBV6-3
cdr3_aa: CASSPSSGEQFF
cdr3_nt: TGTGCCAGCAGTCCAAGTTCGGGGGAGCAGTTCTTC

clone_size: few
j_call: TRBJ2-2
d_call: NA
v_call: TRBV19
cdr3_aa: CASSRGWDTGELFF
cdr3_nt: TGTGCCAGTAGTAGGGGTTGGGACACCGGGGAGCTGTTTTTT

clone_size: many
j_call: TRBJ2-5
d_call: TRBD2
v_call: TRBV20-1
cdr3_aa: CSASLAGAETQYF
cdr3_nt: TGCAGTGCTAGTTTAGCGGGAGCCGAGACCCAGTACTTC

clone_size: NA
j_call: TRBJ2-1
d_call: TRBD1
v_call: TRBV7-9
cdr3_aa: CASSFESDSGGVYNEQFF
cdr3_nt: TGTGCCAGCAGCTTTGAAAGCGATTCAGGGGGCGTCTACAATGAGCAGTTCTTC

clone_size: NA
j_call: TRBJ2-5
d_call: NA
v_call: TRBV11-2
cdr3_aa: CASSLGVEGETQYF
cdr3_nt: TGTGCCAGCAGCTTAGGTGTGGAAGGAGAGACCCAGTACTTC

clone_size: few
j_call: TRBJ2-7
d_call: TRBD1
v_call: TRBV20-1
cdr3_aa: CSGGQGPYEQYF
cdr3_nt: TGCAGTGGGGGACAGGGACCCTACGAGCAGTACTTC

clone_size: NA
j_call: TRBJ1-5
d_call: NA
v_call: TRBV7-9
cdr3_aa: CASVGGPDQPQHF
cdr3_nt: TGTGCCAGCGTTGGGGGACCAGATCAGCCCCAGCATTTT

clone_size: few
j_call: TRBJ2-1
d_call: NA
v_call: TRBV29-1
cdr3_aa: CSVKTRRQFF
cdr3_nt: TGCAGCGTTAAAACACGAAGGCAGTTCTTC

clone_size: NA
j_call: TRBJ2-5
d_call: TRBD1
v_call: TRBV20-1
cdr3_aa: CSAEPGQGTETQYF
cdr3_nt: TGCAGTGCAGAACCGGGACAGGGGACGGAGACCCAGTACTTC

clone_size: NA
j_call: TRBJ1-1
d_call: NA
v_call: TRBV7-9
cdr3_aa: CASSRPVGGTEAFF
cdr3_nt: TGTGCCAGCAGCCGACCCGTCGGTGGCACTGAAGCTTTCTTT

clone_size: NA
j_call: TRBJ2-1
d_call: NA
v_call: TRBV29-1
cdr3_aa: CSVEAQDGNNEQFF
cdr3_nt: TGCAGCGTTGAAGCCCAGGACGGGAACAATGAGCAGTTCTTC

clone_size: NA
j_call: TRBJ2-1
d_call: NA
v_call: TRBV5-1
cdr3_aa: CASAIQSFRSSEQFF
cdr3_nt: TGCGCCAGCGCCATACAAAGCTTTCGTTCCAGTGAGCAGTTCTTC

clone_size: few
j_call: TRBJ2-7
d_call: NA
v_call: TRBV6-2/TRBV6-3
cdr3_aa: CASSKDSSYEQYF
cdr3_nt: TGTGCCAGCAGTAAGGACAGCTCCTACGAGCAGTACTTC

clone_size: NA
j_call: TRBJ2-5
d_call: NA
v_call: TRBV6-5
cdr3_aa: CASSAPGRPGETQYF
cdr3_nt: TGTGCCAGCAGTGCCCCGGGACGGCCGGGGGAGACCCAGTACTTC

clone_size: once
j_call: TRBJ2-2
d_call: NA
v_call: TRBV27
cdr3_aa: CASRWGAAGELFF
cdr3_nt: TGTGCCAGCAGATGGGGGGCGGCTGGGGAGCTGTTTTTT

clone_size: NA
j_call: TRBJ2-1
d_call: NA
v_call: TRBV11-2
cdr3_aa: CASSLRPWDNYNEQFF
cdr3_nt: TGTGCCAGCAGCTTGAGGCCTTGGGACAACTACAATGAGCAGTTCTTC

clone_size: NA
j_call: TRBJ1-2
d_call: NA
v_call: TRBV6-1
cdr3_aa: CASSEAGASEGYTF
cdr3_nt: TGTGCCAGCAGTGAAGCGGGCGCCTCCGAGGGGTACACCTTC

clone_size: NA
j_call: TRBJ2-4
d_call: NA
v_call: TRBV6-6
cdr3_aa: CASSLLTELAKNIQYF
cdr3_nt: TGTGCCAGCAGTCTCCTGACAGAACTAGCCAAAAACATTCAGTACTTC

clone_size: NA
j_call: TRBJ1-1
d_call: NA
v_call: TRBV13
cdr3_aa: CASSLGWGNTEAFF
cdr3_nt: TGTGCCAGCAGCTTGGGTTGGGGAAACACTGAAGCTTTCTTT